This passage covers 21 T cell receptor beta chains from one sample sequenced in a study of patients and donors after allogeneic stem cell transplantation. TCRdb reprocessed the RT-PCR reads via MiXCR and lists one record per CDR3 protein. Here the sample spans approximately 200,000 distinct CDR3 sequences, 14% being singletons. The sequencing input was blood, either unsorted or a sorted T cell fraction (not recorded which). These receptor sequences come from a human donor who was either an allogeneic HSCT recipient or a stem cell or donor lymphocyte infusion donor (not recorded which). It is not recorded whose cells these are; they may come from a transplant donor.

In its sample, this clonotype was seen many times. The chain employs TRBV9 and TRBJ1-1; no clear D gene. Per the germline V gene, CDR1 is SGDLS and CDR2 is YYNGEE. This CDR3 spans 13 amino acids. Trimming took 3 bases from V and 9 from J, leaving 15 bases between them. In DNA form, the CDR3 reads TGTGCCAGCAGCGCTTCCACGGACCGGCAAGCTTTCTTT. This encodes CASSASTDRQAFF.

This clonotype turned up a few times. The CDR3 here is CSARGSGGDSPLHF. For the CDR3, the DNA is TGCAGTGCTAGAGGGTCAGGCGGGGATTCACCCCTCCACTTT. The chain uses TRBV20-1 and TRBJ1-6; no reliable D call. Germline-derived CDR1 and CDR2 are DFQATT and SNEGSKA (reference sequence). The CDR3 is 14 amino acids. V lost 1 base, J lost 8 bases, and 12 bases lay in between.

This clonotype was seen a handful of times. The chain couples TRBV6-2 or TRBV6-3 to TRBJ2-3, with D perhaps matching TRBD2 (6 bases). The CDR3 has 16 residues. Germline values: CDR1 MNHEY, CDR2 SVGEGT. Trimming removed 4 bases from V and 4 bases from J, with 18 bases in between. The CDR3 DNA is TGTGCCAGCAGTTCCGGGCCCGCCGGGGGACCAGATACGCAGTATTTT. This gives the protein CASSSGPAGGPDTQYF.

V gene TRBV11-2 combines with J gene TRBJ2-4; TRBD2 aligns across 15 bases. Losses at the gene ends were 1 base for V and 12 bases for J; bases not matched to a gene: 13. This CDR3 region has 18 residues. CDR1 is SGHAT, CDR2 FQNNGV, per germline. The CDR3 region is CASSLVGLAGGPSGRQYF. The CDR3 nucleotides are TGTGCCAGCAGCTTAGTCGGACTAGCGGGAGGGCCCTCGGGGCGTCAGTACTTC.

This clonotype was found a few times. The gene calls are TRBV27 and TRBJ2-5, with D uncertain. The CDR3 runs to 14 residues. Germline CDR1 reads MNHEY; CDR2 reads SMNVEV (reference sequence). V was pared by 1 base and J by 2 bases, with 8 bases between. The CDR3 region is CASSLYGLQETQYF. CDR3 coding DNA: TGTGCCAGCAGTTTATATGGTTTACAAGAGACCCAGTACTTC.

In its sample, this clonotype was seen a few times. This chain uses TRBV3-1 with TRBJ2-2; D is undetermined. This CDR3 region has 14 residues. Germline CDR1 reads LGHDT; CDR2 reads YNNKEL (reference sequence). Trimming removed 2 bases at V and 4 bases at J, with 8 bases between. CDR3 in amino acids: CASSQRRRTGELFF. DNA of the CDR3: TGTGCCAGCAGCCAAAGGCGTCGCACCGGGGAGCTGTTTTTT. Full variable domain (outside the CDR3, taken from reference TRBV3-1 and TRBJ2-2): DTAVSQTPKYLVTQMGNDKSIKCEQNLGHDTMYWYKQDSKKFLKIMFSYNNKELIINETVPNRFSPKSPDKAHLNLHINSLELGDSAVYFCASSQRRRTGELFFGEGSRLTVL.

V is TRBV18 and J is TRBJ1-1, with 12 bases lining up with TRBD1. Per the germline V gene, CDR1 is KGHSH and CDR2 is LQKENI. The CDR3 is 15 amino acids. Losses at the gene ends were 4 bases for V and 5 bases for J; bases not matched to a gene: 5. The CDR3 protein is CASSQGTGGATEAFF. The CDR3 nucleotides read TGTGCCAGCTCACAAGGGACAGGGGGCGCGACTGAAGCTTTCTTT.

This clonotype was seen more than once but under ten times. The genes are TRBV7-6 and TRBJ2-7, with TRBD2 as a possible D gene (5 bases). The CDR3 length is 15 residues. CDR1 is SGHVS, CDR2 FNYEAQ, per germline. Trimming removed 5 bases from V and 1 base from J, with 15 bases in between. The CDR3 is CASSRGPDSSYEQYF. CDR3 sequence (DNA): TGTGCCAGCAGCCGGGGTCCAGACTCATCCTACGAGCAGTACTTC.

This clonotype was observed many times. This sequence joins TRBV11-2 and TRBJ2-1, with TRBD2 identical over 12 bases. Germline lookup yields CDR1 SGHAT and CDR2 FQNNGV. Losses at the gene ends were 5 bases for V and 0 bases for J; bases not matched to a gene: 8. The CDR3 totals 18 residues. CDR3 residues: CASSQRLAGGSSYNEQFF. CDR3 nucleotide sequence: TGTGCCAGCAGCCAACGGCTAGCGGGGGGGAGCTCCTACAATGAGCAGTTCTTC.

CDR3 protein: CSAPTEPGYTF. CDR3 bases: TGCAGTGCTCCGACGGAACCTGGCTACACCTTC. V and J are TRBV20-1 and TRBJ1-2; D is ambiguous. The CDR3 has 11 residues. Germline values: CDR1 DFQATT, CDR2 SNEGSKA (reference sequence). V lost 5 bases, J lost 7 bases, and 11 bases lay in between.

This clonotype was seen ten or more times. The rearrangement joins TRBV12-3 or TRBV12-4 to TRBJ2-5; the match to TRBD1 covers 7 bases. The CDR3 consists of 15 residues. After removal of 4 bases from V and 5 bases from J, the junction contained 10 bases not matched to a gene. CDR3 region: CASSWRQGPGETQYF. In DNA form, the CDR3 reads TGTGCCAGCAGTTGGAGACAGGGACCCGGGGAGACCCAGTACTTC.

The chain links TRBV5-1 to TRBJ1-1; D ambiguous. Trimming shortened V by 0 bases and J by 5 bases, and 11 bases separated the two germline ends. This CDR3 has 14 amino acids. Germline V gene lookup returns CDR1 SGHRS and CDR2 YFSETQ. The CDR3 DNA is TGCGCCAGCAGCTTGGAGGCAGGTACGACTGAAGCTTTCTTT. The encoded protein is CASSLEAGTTEAFF.

Many counts were recorded for this clonotype. The gene calls are TRBV20-1 and TRBJ2-5, with TRBD2 as a possible D gene (5 bases). The CDR3 is 13 amino acids. Deletions cut 3 bases from V and 4 bases from J, with 12 bases between. The V gene's germline CDR1 is DFQATT and CDR2 SNEGSKA (reference sequence). The CDR3 loop is CSARTNPRETQYF. CDR3 sequence (DNA): TGCAGTGCTAGGACTAACCCCAGAGAGACCCAGTACTTC.

This clonotype showed up just a few times. This chain joins TRBV6-1 and TRBJ2-7, with unresolved D. V was shortened by 3 bases and J by 3 bases, with 6 bases between the two germline ends. Germline CDR1 and CDR2: MNHNS and SASEGT. This CDR3 is built from 12 residues. The CDR3 region is CASSDLYYEQYF. The CDR3 region has the DNA TGTGCCAGCAGTGATTTGTACTACGAGCAGTACTTC.

V usage is TRBV5-6 and J usage is TRBJ2-1; 10 bases are a match to TRBD1. Germline V gives CDR1 SGHDT, CDR2 YYEEEE. This CDR3 spans 15 amino acids. Trimming at V came to 4 bases and at J to 4 bases, leaving 5 bases not matched to a gene. The CDR3 bases are TGTGCCAGCAGCGTGCCGGGACAGGGGTACAATGAGCAGTTCTTC. Protein sequence: CASSVPGQGYNEQFF.

The genes are TRBV9 and TRBJ1-2; D may be TRBD1 (5 bases). From germline, CDR1 is SGDLS and CDR2 YYNGEE. V dropped 4 bases and J dropped 3 bases, with 16 bases sitting between them. CDR3 size: 15 residues. This CDR3 is CASSPGLAIDYGYTF. The CDR3 coding sequence is TGTGCCAGCAGCCCGGGACTCGCGATCGACTATGGCTACACCTTC.

This clonotype was counted only a few times. The chain couples TRBV6-1 to TRBJ2-1; 8 bases fit TRBD2. Germline assignment: CDR1 MNHNS and CDR2 SASEGT. Germline trimming cut 8 bases from V and 0 bases from J; bases unmatched to any gene: 6. There are 15 residues in the CDR3. Here the CDR3 DNA reads TGTGCCAGCGTCCTAAGCGGGAGCTCCTACAATGAGCAGTTCTTC. It translates to CASVLSGSSYNEQFF.

Ten or more counts support this clonotype. The chain links TRBV20-1 to TRBJ1-5; possibly TRBD1 for D (6 bases). The germline V gene encodes CDR1 DFQATT and CDR2 SNEGSKA (reference sequence). The CDR3 consists of 17 residues. Trimming stripped 0 bases from V and 3 bases from J, with 18 bases between. The CDR3 protein is CSAREPKQGPFNQPQHF. CDR3 DNA: TGCAGTGCTAGAGAACCGAAACAGGGCCCTTTCAATCAGCCCCAGCATTTT.

This clonotype occurred many times. The V and J genes are TRBV20-1 and TRBJ2-5; 10 positions match TRBD1. Germline trimming cut 3 bases from V and 5 bases from J; bases unmatched to any gene: 3. The CDR3 is 13 residues long. Per the germline V gene, CDR1 is DFQATT and CDR2 is SNEGSKA (reference sequence). The CDR3 spells CSARTGGRETQYF. Written as DNA, the CDR3 is TGCAGTGCTAGGACAGGGGGCAGGGAGACCCAGTACTTC.

This clonotype occurred many times. The chain joins TRBV5-1 to TRBJ2-3; possibly TRBD2 for D (5 bases). This CDR3 comprises 13 residues. The ends were cut back, 4 bases at V and 4 bases at J, with 10 bases in the middle. CDR1 and CDR2 (germline): SGHRS, YFSETQ. In DNA, the CDR3 is TGCGCCAGCAGCAGGGAAGCGGCAGATACGCAGTATTTT. It specifies CASSREAADTQYF.

There are a few counts of this clonotype. The CDR3 reads CSVEVGQGALQVGELFF. In DNA form, the CDR3 reads TGCAGCGTTGAAGTTGGACAGGGGGCACTTCAGGTCGGGGAGCTGTTTTTT. This rearrangement joins TRBV29-1 to TRBJ2-2; 11 bases line up with TRBD1. Trimming cost V 1 base and J 7 bases; bases outside gene matches: 11. Per germline, CDR1 SQVTM and CDR2 ANQGSEA. CDR3 length equals 17 residues.